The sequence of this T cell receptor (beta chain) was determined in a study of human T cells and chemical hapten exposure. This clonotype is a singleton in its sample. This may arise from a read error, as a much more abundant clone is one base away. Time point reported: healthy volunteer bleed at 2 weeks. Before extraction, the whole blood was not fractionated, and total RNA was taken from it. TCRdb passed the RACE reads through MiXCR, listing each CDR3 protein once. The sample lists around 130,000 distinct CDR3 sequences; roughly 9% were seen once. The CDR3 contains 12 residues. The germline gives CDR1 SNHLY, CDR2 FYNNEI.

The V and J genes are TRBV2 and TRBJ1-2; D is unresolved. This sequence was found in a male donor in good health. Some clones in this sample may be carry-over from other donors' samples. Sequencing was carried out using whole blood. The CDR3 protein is CASREETDGHTF. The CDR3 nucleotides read TGTGCCAGCAGGGAGGAGACGGATGGCCACACCTTC.